This T cell receptor beta chain was recorded in a study of sequential checkpoint blockade in melanoma. Across the whole study: After both sequences, patients received maintenance nivolumab.

Specified treatment: randomized to nivolumab then ipilimumab (arm A) or the reverse (arm B). None of the patients previously received DNA-damaging chemotherapy. The germline CDR1 and CDR2 sequences are MGHRA and YSYEKL. The CDR3 length is 14 residues. Deletions cut 4 bases from V and 4 bases from J, with 12 bases between. Profiling relied on immunoSEQ multiplex PCR, and the TCRdb table lists in-frame clones only, not all of them. The sample carries about 21,000 clones, around 27% recorded once. This clone was counted between two and nine times. Antigen specificity is unknown. Whole-study results and caveats: For nivolumab-first patients, baseline tumor clonality was associated with response.

The V and J genes are TRBV4-1 and TRBJ2-3, with a possible D match to TRBD2 (5 bases). This sequence originates from a human donor with melanoma. The source material was tumor tissue (inferred from file names), sampled from a patient given nivolumab and ipilimumab in sequence. CDR3: CASSPPKEADTQYF. CDR3 bases: TGCGCCAGCAGCCCGCCCAAGGAGGCAGATACGCAGTATTTT.